The 29 T cell receptor beta chains given below trace back to one sample, sequenced in a study of T cells after yellow fever vaccination. One entry per CDR3 protein, called by TCRdb with MiXCR from the 5' RACE reads. The table shows under 250,000 distinct CDR3 sequences, with 6% to 7.5% occurring only once. The specimen comprised CD4+ T cells sorted from PBMCs, sampled 15 days after the yellow fever booster vaccination. Receptors originate from a man younger than 40 who received the YFV17D yellow fever vaccine.

This clonotype has only one observation. V usage is TRBV20-1 and J usage is TRBJ2-7; 10 bases match TRBD2. The junction had 10 bases not matched to a gene; V was cut back by 8 bases and J by 0 bases. Germline V gene sequence: CDR1 DFQATT, CDR2 SNEGSKA (reference sequence). There are 15 residues in the CDR3. Here the CDR3 reads CSSLDSGRASYEQYF. CDR3 sequence (DNA): TGCAGTTCCCTAGACAGCGGGAGGGCCTCCTACGAGCAGTACTTC.

This clonotype occurred many times. The chain employs TRBV5-1 and TRBJ2-7, with D possibly TRBD1 on 6 matching bases. This CDR3 has 13 residues. Germline V gene sequence: CDR1 SGHRS, CDR2 YFSETQ. The V gene lost 0 bases and the J gene lost 3 bases, with 7 bases spanning the gap. The CDR3 nucleotides are TGCGCCAGCAGCTTGGGGGACAACTACGAGCAGTACTTC. This sequence encodes CASSLGDNYEQYF.

This clonotype was recorded a few times. The chain has TRBV5-5 and TRBJ2-2; D is uncertain. The CDR3 is made up of 15 amino acids. CDR1 is SGHKS and CDR2 is YYEKEE in the germline V gene (reference sequence). The V gene lost 0 bases and the J gene lost 5 bases, with 11 bases spanning the gap. For the CDR3, the DNA is TGTGCCAGCAGCTTGGCCCAGCTTGGGACCGGGGAGCTGTTTTTT. This sequence encodes CASSLAQLGTGELFF.

At least ten counts were recorded for this clonotype. J is TRBJ2-3 and V is TRBV6-5, with no clear D. The CDR3 has 15 amino acids. Germline V gene lookup returns CDR1 MNHEY and CDR2 SVGAGI. The V end lost 2 bases, the J end lost 5 bases, and 14 bases lay between the germline ends. The CDR3 DNA is TGTGCCAGCAGTTACCTCCGGAGCCGTCAAGATACGCAGTATTTT. Translation gives CASSYLRSRQDTQYF.

This clonotype was seen a handful of times. The chain has TRBV16 and TRBJ2-4, with TRBD1 identical over 9 bases. The CDR3 runs 17 residues. The germline V gene has CDR1 KGHSY and CDR2 FQNENV. With V trimmed by 0 bases and J by 2 bases, 5 bases remained unmatched. This CDR3 is CASSQSRDRVPKNIQYF. CDR3 bases: TGTGCCAGCAGCCAATCCAGGGACAGGGTTCCCAAAAACATTCAGTACTTC.

The chain employs TRBV5-6 and TRBJ1-1, with D possibly TRBD1 on 6 matching bases. Trimming removed 5 bases at V and 6 bases at J, with 17 bases between. The V gene's germline CDR1 is SGHDT and CDR2 YYEEEE. CDR3 length: 14 residues. The CDR3 DNA reads TGTGCCAGCAGATGGGTAGGGGGACCGGCTGAAGCTTTCTTT. It translates to CASRWVGGPAEAFF.

The J gene is TRBJ2-1, the V gene TRBV5-1; 10 bases line up with TRBD2. J lost 9 bases, V lost 1 base, and 7 bases had no gene match. There are 15 residues in the CDR3. The germline V gene encodes CDR1 SGHRS and CDR2 YFSETQ. CDR3: CASSLSLAGAGEQFF. For the CDR3, the DNA is TGCGCCAGCAGCTTGAGCCTAGCGGGAGCGGGTGAGCAGTTCTTC.

This CDR3 is CASSFRLAGGEDGYEQYF. The DNA of the CDR3 is TGTGCCAGCAGCTTCCGACTAGCGGGAGGGGAAGATGGCTACGAGCAGTACTTC. V and J are TRBV11-1 and TRBJ2-7; 14 bases align to TRBD2. V lost 3 bases, J lost 3 bases, and 10 bases stayed unmatched. The CDR3 is made up of 18 amino acids. Germline lookup yields CDR1 SGHAT and CDR2 FQDESV (reference sequence).

The chain links TRBV7-2 to TRBJ2-2; tentative D call: TRBD2 (6 bases). The V gene lost 7 bases and the J gene lost 3 bases, with 15 bases spanning the gap. This CDR3 is 15 amino acids long. Germline lookup yields CDR1 SGHTA and CDR2 FQGNSA. CDR3 sequence reads: CASTVGSGYTGELFF. The CDR3 DNA reads as TGTGCCAGCACCGTGGGTAGCGGTTACACCGGGGAGCTGTTTTTT.

The CDR3 sequence: CSARAAGSMNTEAFF. CDR3 bases: TGCAGTGCTAGAGCGGCAGGGTCGATGAACACTGAAGCTTTCTTT. The chain combines TRBV20-1 with TRBJ1-1; TRBD1 is a possible D gene (5 bases). Trimming stripped 1 base from V and 0 bases from J, with 12 bases between. The germline CDR1 and CDR2 sequences are DFQATT and SNEGSKA (reference sequence). The CDR3 is 15 residues long.

This clonotype has more than one count but fewer than ten. This chain uses TRBV27 with TRBJ2-2, with D hard to call. Germline assignment: CDR1 MNHEY and CDR2 SMNVEV (reference sequence). V lost 3 bases to trimming and J lost 7 bases, with 9 bases between them. This CDR3 spans 13 amino acids. The CDR3 nucleotides read TGTGCCAGCAGTTTTGAAGGTTACGGGGAGCTGTTTTTT. Amino acid sequence: CASSFEGYGELFF.

This clonotype has a handful of counts. The genes are TRBV5-1 and TRBJ1-2; D gene uncertain. The germline gives CDR1 SGHRS, CDR2 YFSETQ. The CDR3 runs to 14 residues. The V end was cut by 4 bases, the J end by 2 bases, with 12 bases between. CDR3 amino acids: CASSGRANNYGYTF. CDR3 nucleotide sequence: TGCGCCAGCAGCGGAAGGGCGAACAACTATGGCTACACCTTC.

This clonotype was counted ten times or more. This chain links TRBV6-2 or TRBV6-3 with TRBJ2-1; weak D call: TRBD2 (6 bases). Trimming left V 6 bases short and J 5 bases short, with 11 bases between. Looked up from germline, CDR1 is MNHEY and CDR2 is SVGEGT. The CDR3 runs 13 residues. CDR3 sequence (DNA): TGTGCCAGCAGCCGACTAGTCAACAATGAGCAGTTCTTC. It specifies CASSRLVNNEQFF.

This clonotype was recorded a few times. The rearrangement links TRBV20-1 to TRBJ2-5; 10 nucleotides line up with TRBD2. The CDR3 consists of 15 residues. Trimming at V came to 0 bases and at J to 5 bases, leaving 6 bases not matched to a gene. The V gene's germline CDR1 is DFQATT and CDR2 SNEGSKA (reference sequence). CDR3 coding DNA: TGCAGTGCTAGAGATAGAGTTAGCGGGGGGGAGACCCAGTACTTC. Translated: CSARDRVSGGETQYF.

This clonotype was recorded a few times. V and J are TRBV6-1 and TRBJ2-7, with D maybe TRBD1 (5 bases). Germline CDR1 reads MNHNS; CDR2 reads SASEGT. The V end was cut by 4 bases, the J end by 4 bases, with 17 bases between. The CDR3 totals 15 residues. In nucleotides, the CDR3 is TGTGCCAGCAGTGGCAGGGCATCGCCCCTTTACGAGCAGTACTTC. Its protein product is CASSGRASPLYEQYF.

The chain links TRBV5-1 to TRBJ2-3; 7 nucleotides agree with TRBD2. The trim removed 6 bases at V and 6 bases at J, leaving 13 bases unmatched. This CDR3 is built from 15 residues. The V gene's germline CDR1 is SGHRS and CDR2 YFSETQ. CDR3 DNA sequence: TGCGCCAGCACCCCGGGAGGTCACGGCGGGGATACGCAGTATTTT. Amino acid sequence: CASTPGGHGGDTQYF.

This clonotype was detected a few times. V and J are TRBV5-1 and TRBJ2-1, with 10 nucleotides matching TRBD2. CDR1 SGHRS and CDR2 YFSETQ come from the germline V gene. V trimming: 0 bases; J trimming: 4 bases; junction bases outside the gene matches: 4. The CDR3 has 16 residues. The CDR3 region is CASSLGSGRMYNEQFF. CDR3 nucleotide sequence: TGCGCCAGCAGCTTGGGTAGCGGGAGGATGTACAATGAGCAGTTCTTC.

This clonotype was found many times. The chain has TRBV20-1 and TRBJ2-5, with 9 positions matching TRBD1. V lost 4 bases and J lost 4; bases outside the gene matches: 4. CDR3 length: 13 residues. Germline V CDR1 and CDR2: DFQATT, SNEGSKA (reference sequence). The CDR3 DNA follows: TGCAGTGCTACACAGGACAGGGGAGAGACCCAGTACTTC. Amino acids: CSATQDRGETQYF.

The chain joins TRBV4-2 to TRBJ2-1, with 7 bases lining up with TRBD2. Trimming at V came to 3 bases and at J to 11 bases, leaving 16 bases not matched to a gene. This CDR3 comprises 16 residues. Germline V CDR1 and CDR2: LGHNA, YNFKEQ. CDR3 DNA: TGTGCCAGCAGCCAGGGGGGGGGTCTAGCCGCCGGGAAGCAGTTCTTC. This codes for CASSQGGGLAAGKQFF.

This clonotype was counted a few times. This sequence joins TRBV5-1 and TRBJ2-2; no reliable D call. Germline CDR1 reads SGHRS; CDR2 reads YFSETQ. This CDR3 contains 14 residues. V lost 2 bases and J lost 0, with 5 bases in between. In nucleotides, the CDR3 is TGCGCCAGCAGCTTAAGTCCGAACACCGGGGAGCTGTTTTTT. It yields the protein CASSLSPNTGELFF.

The chain recombines TRBV19 with TRBJ1-2; D remains unclear. Trimming cost V 5 bases and J 8 bases, with 21 bases left between them. Looked up from germline, CDR1 is LNHDA and CDR2 is SQIVND (reference sequence). This CDR3 is 15 amino acids long. The CDR3 DNA follows: TGTGCCAGTAGTTCACGCACCGGGCCCCTGTGGGGCTACACCTTC. Translated, it gives CASSSRTGPLWGYTF.

The CDR3 protein is CASSLGSGRFNEQFF. DNA of the CDR3: TGTGCCAGCAGCTTAGGTAGCGGGAGGTTTAATGAGCAGTTCTTC. The chain recombines TRBV7-2 with TRBJ2-1; 10 positions agree with TRBD2. With V trimmed by 1 base and J by 7 bases, 4 bases remained unmatched. The CDR3 consists of 15 residues. The germline V gene has CDR1 SGHTA and CDR2 FQGNSA.

This clonotype was detected ten times or more. V usage is TRBV7-2 and J usage is TRBJ1-1, with TRBD1 as a possible D gene (5 bases). The CDR3 runs 14 residues. The germline V and J ends were trimmed by 2 bases and 1 base, with 8 bases remaining between them. Germline loops: CDR1 SGHTA, CDR2 FQGNSA. Here the CDR3 reads CASSLRGQNTEAFF. The CDR3, as DNA: TGTGCCAGCAGCTTACGAGGACAGAACACTGAAGCTTTCTTT.

CDR3 DNA sequence: TGCAGTGCTAGAGATTCCAGGCAGATCCAAGAGACCCAGTACTTC. It specifies CSARDSRQIQETQYF. This chain joins TRBV20-1 and TRBJ2-5; D is undetermined. Germline-derived CDR1 and CDR2 are DFQATT and SNEGSKA (reference sequence). CDR3 length: 15 residues. V was clipped by 0 bases and J by 1 base, with 12 bases between them.

The V call is TRBV7-2, the J call TRBJ1-4; 8 bases are a match to TRBD1. Unmatched junction bases numbered 12, after V lost 5 bases and J lost 10 bases. The germline CDR1 and CDR2 sequences are SGHTA and FQGNSA. CDR3 length: 15 residues. The CDR3 loop reads CASSGQGLGDGKLFF. As DNA, the CDR3 is TGTGCCAGCAGCGGACAGGGACTGGGCGATGGAAAACTGTTTTTT.

This clonotype was counted many times. The chain links TRBV5-8 to TRBJ2-1, with 8 bases aligning to TRBD2. Trimming at V came to 3 bases and at J to 4 bases, leaving 6 bases not matched to a gene. CDR1 and CDR2 (germline): SGHTS, YDEGEE. The CDR3 sequence is 15 residues long. The CDR3 region has the DNA TGTGCCAGCAGCTCACCGGGAGGGGTTTACAATGAGCAGTTCTTC. Its protein product is CASSSPGGVYNEQFF.

V is TRBV19 and J is TRBJ1-2, with TRBD1 identical over 8 bases. This CDR3 is built from 14 residues. J gave up 3 bases and V 7 bases, and 7 bases lay outside the gene matches. Germline CDR1 LNHDA, CDR2 SQIVND (reference sequence). The DNA of the CDR3 is TGTGCCAGTAAGGTGACAGGGGACCACTATGGCTACACCTTC. Translating gives CASKVTGDHYGYTF. The whole variable domain, filled in from reference TRBV19 and TRBJ1-2, reads DGGITQSPKYLFRKEGQNVTLSCEQNLNHDAMYWYRQDPGQGLRLIYYSQIVNDFQKGDIAEGYSVSREKKESFPLTVTSAQKNPTAFYLCASKVTGDHYGYTFGSGTRLTVV.

This chain links TRBV7-7 with TRBJ2-2, with D perhaps matching TRBD1 or TRBD2 (6 bases each). CDR1 and CDR2 (germline): SSHAT, FNYEAQ (reference sequence). V was clipped by 2 bases and J by 5 bases, with 12 bases between them. This CDR3 region has 15 residues. The CDR3 region is CASSLNQGGTGELFF. The CDR3 DNA reads TGTGCCAGCAGCTTAAATCAAGGGGGGACCGGGGAGCTGTTTTTT.

The chain is built from TRBV5-1 and TRBJ2-1; TRBD1 matches at 7 bases. Germline CDR1 and CDR2: SGHRS and YFSETQ. V trimming: 4 bases; J trimming: 10 bases; junction bases outside the gene matches: 14. The CDR3 length is 15 residues. This CDR3 is CASSDSFRDSNEQFF. The CDR3 nucleotides read TGCGCCAGCAGCGACTCATTCCGGGACAGCAACGAGCAGTTCTTC.